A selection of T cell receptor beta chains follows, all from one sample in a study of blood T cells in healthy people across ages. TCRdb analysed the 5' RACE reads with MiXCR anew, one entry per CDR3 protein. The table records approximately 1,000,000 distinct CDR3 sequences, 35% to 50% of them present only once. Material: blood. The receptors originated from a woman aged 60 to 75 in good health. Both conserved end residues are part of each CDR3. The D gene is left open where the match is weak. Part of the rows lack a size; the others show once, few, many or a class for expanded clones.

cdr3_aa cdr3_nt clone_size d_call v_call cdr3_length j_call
CASTSRGASAHQETQYF TGTGCCAGCACCTCCCGTGGGGCTAGCGCCCACCAAGAGACCCAGTACTTC . . TRBV6-6 17 TRBJ2-5
CSVDRGGTYEQYF TGCAGCGTTGACAGGGGAGGAACCTACGAGCAGTACTTC many . TRBV29-1 13 TRBJ2-7
CASSFQTSGTGIYNEQFF TGTGCCAGCAGCTTTCAAACTTCCGGGACAGGGATCTACAATGAGCAGTTCTTC . TRBD1 TRBV7-2 18 TRBJ2-1
CASSGALRSDTQYF TGTGCCAGCAGCGGGGCTCTGAGATCGGATACGCAGTATTTT few . TRBV25-1 14 TRBJ2-3
CASSLVRLARHNEQFF TGCGCCAGCAGCTTGGTTAGGCTAGCGAGGCACAATGAGCAGTTCTTC . . TRBV5-1 16 TRBJ2-1
CASSPIGFGYTF TGTGCCAGCAGCCCTATCGGTTTTGGCTACACCTTC few . TRBV7-2 12 TRBJ1-2
CASSGGRYPYEQYF TGCGCCAGCAGCGGCGGGAGGTACCCCTACGAGCAGTACTTC few TRBD2 TRBV5-1 14 TRBJ2-7
CASSMSPTSTDTQYF TGCGCCAGCAGCATGAGCCCAACTAGCACAGATACGCAGTATTTT few . TRBV5-1 15 TRBJ2-3
CASSELGGPSEKLFF TGTGCCAGCAGTGAACTCGGGGGGCCGAGCGAAAAACTGTTTTTT . . TRBV2 15 TRBJ1-4
CSARERVSSYEQYF TGCAGTGCTAGAGAGCGGGTTAGCTCCTACGAGCAGTACTTC few . TRBV20-1 14 TRBJ2-7
CASRTWNTGELFF TGTGCCAGTCGGACTTGGAACACCGGGGAGCTGTTTTTT once . TRBV27 13 TRBJ2-2
CAGSPSSGPYTDTQYF TGTGCCGGCAGTCCCAGTTCGGGCCCGTACACAGATACGCAGTATTTT . . TRBV27 16 TRBJ2-3
CASSSGTGTSGANVLTF TGTGCCAGCAGCTCCGGGACAGGAACCTCTGGGGCCAACGTCCTGACTTTC . TRBD1 TRBV28 17 TRBJ2-6
CASSAARTTDTQYF TGTGCCAGCAGTGCAGCACGCACCACAGATACGCAGTATTTT few . TRBV2 14 TRBJ2-3
CAINLSGTDTQYF TGTGCCATCAATCTTTCGGGCACAGATACGCAGTATTTT . . TRBV10-3 13 TRBJ2-3
CSARDLGTGGLQPQHF TGCAGTGCTAGAGATCTGGGTACAGGGGGCTTGCAGCCCCAGCATTTT . TRBD1 TRBV20-1 16 TRBJ1-5
CACGAGIDEQFF TGTGCTTGTGGTGCAGGGATTGATGAGCAGTTCTTC . . TRBV12-5 12 TRBJ2-1
CATGRDRGQETQYF TGTGCCACCGGACGTGACAGGGGACAAGAGACCCAGTACTTC few TRBD1 TRBV10-3 14 TRBJ2-5
CASSSWTDTQYF TGTGCCAGCAGCTCGTGGACGGATACGCAGTATTTT . . TRBV7-6 12 TRBJ2-3
CASSQVGDNEQFF TGCGCCAGCAGCCAAGTGGGGGATAATGAGCAGTTCTTC . . TRBV4-1 13 TRBJ2-1
CSASPGPYNSPLHF TGCAGTGCTAGCCCGGGGCCCTATAATTCACCCCTCCACTTT . . TRBV20-1 14 TRBJ1-6
CASSLVLAVLHEQFF TGTGCCAGCAGTTTAGTACTAGCGGTACTCCATGAGCAGTTCTTC . TRBD2 TRBV27 15 TRBJ2-1
CASSLGNQGYEQYF TGCGCCAGCAGCTTGGGTAATCAGGGGTACGAGCAGTACTTC few . TRBV5-1 14 TRBJ2-7
CSARGVVGSYEQYF TGCAGTGCTAGAGGGGTGGTTGGTTCCTACGAGCAGTACTTC . . TRBV20-1 14 TRBJ2-7
CASSQLTGSNQPQHF TGTGCCAGCAGCCAGTTAACCGGGAGCAATCAGCCCCAGCATTTT . . TRBV7-2 15 TRBJ1-5
CASSPGDTLYEQYF TGTGCCAGCAGTCCCGGGGACACCCTCTACGAGCAGTACTTC . . TRBV27 14 TRBJ2-7
CASSLTSPYEQYF TGTGCCAGCAGCTTAACGAGCCCCTACGAGCAGTACTTC many . TRBV28 13 TRBJ2-7